The 8 T cell receptor beta chains in this list originate from one sample, sequenced in a study of T cell responses to AZD1222 COVID-19 vaccine. Data came from immunoSEQ multiplex PCR; TCRdb stores just in-frame clones and leaves some out. The repertoire holds some 42,000 clones, with 75% to 90% as singletons. This material consisted of peripheral blood, taken 28 days after the second AZD1222 dose. Receptor source: an adult who received the AZD1222 COVID-19 vaccine.

The chain recombines TRBV9 with TRBJ2-1, with 7 bases aligning to TRBD1. The germline V gene encodes CDR1 SGDLS and CDR2 YYNGEE. The CDR3 has 16 amino acids. After removal of 0 bases from V and 8 bases from J, the junction contained 11 bases not matched to a gene. In nucleotides, the CDR3 is TGTGCCAGCAGCGTAGGGGTACAGGGGATGTACGATGAGCAGTTCTTC. Translation gives CASSVGVQGMYDEQFF.

The chain combines TRBV2 with TRBJ2-3; TRBD1 matches at 10 bases. This CDR3 contains 16 residues. After removal of 4 bases from V and 2 bases from J, the junction contained 6 bases not matched to a gene. CDR1 is SNHLY and CDR2 is FYNNEI in the germline V gene. CDR3 coding DNA: TGTGCCAGCAGTGGGGACAGGGGACCTTCCACAGATACGCAGTATTTT. As protein: CASSGDRGPSTDTQYF.

This chain connects TRBV28 to TRBJ1-2; D may be TRBD1 (5 bases). Germline assignment: CDR1 MDHEN and CDR2 SYDVKM. V was clipped by 5 bases and J by 4 bases, with 14 bases between them. CDR3 length equals 14 residues. CDR3 sequence: CASSPLSGGYGYTF. CDR3 DNA: TGTGCCAGCAGTCCCTTGAGTGGGGGCTATGGCTACACCTTC.

V and J are TRBV6-1 and TRBJ2-1, with 9 bases lining up with TRBD2. This CDR3 region has 16 residues. Germline lookup yields CDR1 MNHNS and CDR2 SASEGT. J gave up 9 bases and V 2 bases, and 11 bases lay outside the gene matches. CDR3 coding DNA: TGTGCCAGCAGTGAACCGGTGAGCGGGGGGTTGAGTGAGCAGTTCTTC. Translating it yields CASSEPVSGGLSEQFF.

This clone was observed once. V gene TRBV4-2 combines with J gene TRBJ1-4, with D maybe TRBD1 (5 bases). The CDR3 length is 15 residues. CDR1 and CDR2 (germline): LGHNA, YNFKEQ. Trimming took off 8 bases at V and 7 bases at J, with 20 bases between the two ends. The CDR3 DNA reads as TGTGCCAGCTCAGAGGTGACAGCGCTGATTGAAAAACTGTTTTTT. It specifies CASSEVTALIEKLFF.

The J gene is TRBJ1-4, the V gene TRBV30, with D tentatively TRBD1 (5 bases). The germline V and J ends were trimmed by 2 bases and 0 bases, with 13 bases remaining between them. Germline V gene lookup returns CDR1 GTSNPN and CDR2 SVGIG (reference sequence). The CDR3 has 16 residues. CDR3 in amino acids: CAWSRSGLPTNEKLFF. The CDR3 nucleotides read TGTGCCTGGAGTCGCTCAGGGTTACCAACTAATGAAAAACTGTTTTTT.

The chain links TRBV7-8 to TRBJ2-5, with D possibly TRBD2 on 5 matching bases. Germline CDR1 is SGHVS and CDR2 is FQNEAQ. V was cut by 5 bases and J by 3 bases, with 13 bases left in between. The CDR3 is 14 residues long. CDR3 sequence (DNA): TGTGCCAGCAGCGACGATACTAGGGAAGAGACCCAGTACTTC. Its protein product is CASSDDTREETQYF.

The rearrangement links TRBV5-1 to TRBJ1-6; no definite D call. The CDR3 runs 16 residues. Germline V gene data show CDR1 as SGHRS and CDR2 as YFSETQ. Trimming took 3 bases from V and 8 from J, leaving 18 bases between them. DNA of the CDR3: TGCGCCAGCAGCTCCTCCCAAGGGTTCGGCGATTCACCCCTCCACTTT. Amino acids: CASSSSQGFGDSPLHF. The whole variable domain, remainder taken from reference TRBV5-1 and TRBJ1-6, is KAGVTQTPRYLIKTRGQQVTLSCSPISGHRSVSWYQQTPGQGLQFLFEYFSETQRNKGNFPGRFSGRQFSNSRSEMNVSTLELGDSALYLCASSSSQGFGDSPLHFGNGTRLTVT.